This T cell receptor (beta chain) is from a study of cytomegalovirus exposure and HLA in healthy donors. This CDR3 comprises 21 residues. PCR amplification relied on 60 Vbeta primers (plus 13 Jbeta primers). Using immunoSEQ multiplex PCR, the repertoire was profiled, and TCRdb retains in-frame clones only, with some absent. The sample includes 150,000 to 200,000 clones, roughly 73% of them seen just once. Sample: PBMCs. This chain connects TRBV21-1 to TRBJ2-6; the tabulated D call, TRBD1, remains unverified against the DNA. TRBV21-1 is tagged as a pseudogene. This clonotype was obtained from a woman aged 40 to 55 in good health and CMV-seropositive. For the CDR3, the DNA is TGTGCCAGCAGCAAAGTGAGGTTAGTAGGGTCAGGGGGATGTGGGGCCAACGTCCTGACTTTC. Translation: CASSKVRLVGSGGCGANVLTF.